The rows below give T cell receptor beta chains drawn from one sample of a study of T cells expressing NK-cell markers. TCRdb re-called the 5' RACE reads; one entry per CDR3 protein, DNA not given. This repertoire comprises 300,000 to 450,000 distinct CDR3 sequences; its ten largest clones make up around 5.2%. Sequencing input: blood T cells: a sorted CD56 or NKG2C T cell subset, CD4+ or CD8+ T cells, or bulk PBMC T cells (not recorded which). Source of these receptors: a man aged 18 to 69 in good health. Each CDR3 is given with its conserved first and last residue. The order of the fields is CDR3 length, J gene, V gene, CDR3 protein.

cdr3_length: 14
j_call: TRBJ1-2
v_call: TRBV9
cdr3_aa: CASSVVAGQPGYTF

cdr3_length: 12
j_call: TRBJ2-3
v_call: TRBV20-1
cdr3_aa: CSASNPQRGQYF

cdr3_length: 15
j_call: TRBJ1-6
v_call: TRBV12-3/TRBV12-4
cdr3_aa: CASSSGGGWSSPLHF

cdr3_length: 15
j_call: TRBJ2-5
v_call: TRBV29-1
cdr3_aa: CSVEGAAGGVETQYF

cdr3_length: 16
j_call: TRBJ1-6
v_call: TRBV6-1
cdr3_aa: CASRPGMGTSNSPLHF

cdr3_length: 17
j_call: TRBJ2-2
v_call: TRBV20-1
cdr3_aa: CSARRTSGGRGTGELFF

cdr3_length: 12
j_call: TRBJ1-1
v_call: TRBV19
cdr3_aa: CASRESYTEAFF

cdr3_length: 17
j_call: TRBJ1-1
v_call: TRBV7-9
cdr3_aa: CASSRTRGGQFGTEAFF

cdr3_length: 14
j_call: TRBJ1-2
v_call: TRBV21-1
cdr3_aa: CASSTLPFLDGYTF

cdr3_length: 14
j_call: TRBJ1-1
v_call: TRBV18
cdr3_aa: CASSPRPGRTEAFF

cdr3_length: 15
j_call: TRBJ2-1
v_call: TRBV9
cdr3_aa: CASSPPGGLYNEQFF

cdr3_length: 16
j_call: TRBJ2-2
v_call: TRBV7-2
cdr3_aa: CASSFLSGAGTGELFF

cdr3_length: 15
j_call: TRBJ2-6
v_call: TRBV7-9
cdr3_aa: CASSLGARLGDVLTF

cdr3_length: 15
j_call: TRBJ2-3
v_call: TRBV5-1
cdr3_aa: CASREAGGLWDTQYF

cdr3_length: 16
j_call: TRBJ1-5
v_call: TRBV6-2/TRBV6-3
cdr3_aa: CASSYTSRGGNQPQHF

cdr3_length: 16
j_call: TRBJ2-1
v_call: TRBV12-3/TRBV12-4
cdr3_aa: CASSLQGRGGANEQFF

cdr3_length: 18
j_call: TRBJ1-5
v_call: TRBV20-1
cdr3_aa: CSATTGTGVLNTNQPQHF

cdr3_length: 12
j_call: TRBJ1-1
v_call: TRBV7-9
cdr3_aa: CASSRQGVEAFF

cdr3_length: 15
j_call: TRBJ2-1
v_call: TRBV20-1
cdr3_aa: CSARDPDRGLNEQFF

cdr3_length: 15
j_call: TRBJ1-3
v_call: TRBV15
cdr3_aa: CATSRDGLAGNTIYF

cdr3_length: 15
j_call: TRBJ2-2
v_call: TRBV18
cdr3_aa: CASSPPSTGSGELFF

cdr3_length: 15
j_call: TRBJ2-5
v_call: TRBV5-1
cdr3_aa: CASVSGGLAKETQYF

cdr3_length: 16
j_call: TRBJ2-7
v_call: TRBV14
cdr3_aa: CASSQERQAGRSEQYF

cdr3_length: 15
j_call: TRBJ1-1
v_call: TRBV5-1
cdr3_aa: CASSLAPGGSTEAFF

cdr3_length: 18
j_call: TRBJ1-6
v_call: TRBV3-1
cdr3_aa: CASSQDGGGRRVGTPLHF

cdr3_length: 15
j_call: TRBJ1-5
v_call: TRBV5-6
cdr3_aa: CASSSGRVRDQPQHF

cdr3_length: 14
j_call: TRBJ2-4
v_call: TRBV6-1
cdr3_aa: CAAMAPGGGNIQYF

cdr3_length: 15
j_call: TRBJ2-4
v_call: TRBV7-9
cdr3_aa: CASSLEGLAKNIQYF

cdr3_length: 14
j_call: TRBJ1-2
v_call: TRBV7-9
cdr3_aa: CASSLAFPGPVDTF

cdr3_length: 15
j_call: TRBJ1-6
v_call: TRBV6-5
cdr3_aa: CASSYEWGADSPLHF

cdr3_length: 18
j_call: TRBJ2-3
v_call: TRBV11-2
cdr3_aa: CASSLVLGLAGGGATQYF

cdr3_length: 14
j_call: TRBJ2-5
v_call: TRBV5-6
cdr3_aa: CASSWDRVQETQYF

cdr3_length: 14
j_call: TRBJ2-5
v_call: TRBV4-1
cdr3_aa: CASSQGTTQETQYF

cdr3_length: 14
j_call: TRBJ2-7
v_call: TRBV11-2
cdr3_aa: CASSSLDRFYEQYF

cdr3_length: 15
j_call: TRBJ2-5
v_call: TRBV19
cdr3_aa: CASSILGGGDETQYF

cdr3_length: 12
j_call: TRBJ2-7
v_call: TRBV2
cdr3_aa: CASSWRLHEQYF

cdr3_length: 13
j_call: TRBJ2-1
v_call: TRBV18
cdr3_aa: CASSPPNGNEQFF

cdr3_length: 14
j_call: TRBJ1-1
v_call: TRBV5-1
cdr3_aa: CASSSSVGWAEAFF

cdr3_length: 16
j_call: TRBJ2-1
v_call: TRBV5-1
cdr3_aa: CASSITLRSSYNEQFF

cdr3_length: 15
j_call: TRBJ2-5
v_call: TRBV4-1
cdr3_aa: CASSQGDSQAETQYF

cdr3_length: 15
j_call: TRBJ2-5
v_call: TRBV7-9
cdr3_aa: CASSSPGRIKETQYF

cdr3_length: 16
j_call: TRBJ2-3
v_call: TRBV19
cdr3_aa: CASNKGGGPSTDTQYF

cdr3_length: 14
j_call: TRBJ1-1
v_call: TRBV5-1
cdr3_aa: CASSLGAIRTEAFF

cdr3_length: 15
j_call: TRBJ2-5
v_call: TRBV5-1
cdr3_aa: CASFLRSGVAETQYF

cdr3_length: 15
j_call: TRBJ2-7
v_call: TRBV18
cdr3_aa: CASSRIRDRSYEQYF

cdr3_length: 17
j_call: TRBJ2-6
v_call: TRBV6-1
cdr3_aa: CASSKAGPRSGANVLTF

cdr3_length: 15
j_call: TRBJ2-5
v_call: TRBV12-3/TRBV12-4
cdr3_aa: CASSFRGSYQETQYF

cdr3_length: 21
j_call: TRBJ2-1
v_call: TRBV5-1
cdr3_aa: CASSLHLSTGVGWGRSNEQFF

cdr3_length: 14
j_call: TRBJ2-3
v_call: TRBV27
cdr3_aa: CASRGGISTDTQYF

cdr3_length: 13
j_call: TRBJ2-3
v_call: TRBV12-3/TRBV12-4
cdr3_aa: CASSKIPGTTQYF

cdr3_length: 16
j_call: TRBJ1-1
v_call: TRBV20-1
cdr3_aa: CSARGTTGAENTEAFF

cdr3_length: 13
j_call: TRBJ1-1
v_call: TRBV18
cdr3_aa: CASSPGQEGEAFF

cdr3_length: 15
j_call: TRBJ2-4
v_call: TRBV18
cdr3_aa: CASSPPQVAKNIQYF

cdr3_length: 16
j_call: TRBJ2-7
v_call: TRBV6-5
cdr3_aa: CASSYTTGQANYEQYF